This T cell receptor beta chain was recovered during a study of blood T cell repertoires in COVID-19. The assay was immunoSEQ multiplex PCR, and TCRdb's table has in-frame clones only and misses some. The sample holds approximately 170,000 clones, 70% to 90% seen once. The V and J ends lost 7 bases and 3 bases respectively, with 12 bases between them. The germline gives CDR1 SNHLY, CDR2 FYNNEI. CDR3 size: 13 residues. This receptor was taken from a woman aged 80 or older with COVID-19, enrolled during active disease. The rearrangement links TRBV2 to TRBJ1-2; D gene unclear. Sample: peripheral blood. CDR3 protein: CASKSGNDYGYTF. The DNA of the CDR3 is TGTGCCAGCAAGTCTGGCAACGACTATGGCTACACCTTC.